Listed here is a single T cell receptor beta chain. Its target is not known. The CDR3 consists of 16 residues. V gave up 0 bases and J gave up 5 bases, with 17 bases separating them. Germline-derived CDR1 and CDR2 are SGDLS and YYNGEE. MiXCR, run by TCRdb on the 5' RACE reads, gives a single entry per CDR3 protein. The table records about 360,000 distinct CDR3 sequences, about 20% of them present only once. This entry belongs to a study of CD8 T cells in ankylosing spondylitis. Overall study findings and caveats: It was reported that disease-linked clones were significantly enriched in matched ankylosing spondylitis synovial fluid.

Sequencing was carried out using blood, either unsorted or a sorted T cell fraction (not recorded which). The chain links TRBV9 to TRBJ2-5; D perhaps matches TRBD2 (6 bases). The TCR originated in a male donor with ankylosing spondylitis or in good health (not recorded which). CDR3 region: CASSVAGQGGVETQYF. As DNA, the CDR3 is TGTGCCAGCAGCGTAGCTGGGCAGGGCGGGGTGGAGACCCAGTACTTC. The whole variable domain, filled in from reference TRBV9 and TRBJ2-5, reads DSGVTQTPKHLITATGQRVTLRCSPRSGDLSVYWYQQSLDQGLQFLIQYYNGEERAKGNILERFSAQQFPDLHSELNLSSLELGDSALYFCASSVAGQGGVETQYFGPGTRLLVL.